The clone carrying this T cell receptor beta chain was found a few times. Its antigen remains unidentified. TCRdb called the reads again in MiXCR, with one record for every CDR3 protein. Here the sample spans 570,000 or so distinct CDR3 sequences, 40% being singletons. The source of the sample is a study of T cell repertoires in cytomegalovirus infection. Study background: Alongside well-studied HLA-B-restricted CMV epitopes, recently identified HLA-C-restricted CMV epitopes were also used. Carrying CMV and the relevant HLA type showed in public TCR beta signatures.

V was pared by 1 base and J by 9 bases, with 9 bases of the junction left unmatched. This CDR3 comprises 15 residues. The germline CDR1 and CDR2 sequences are SGHVS and FNYEAQ. General study findings and limits: It was HLA-C-restricted CMV-specific TCR beta clonotypes that dominated the response ex vivo.

The J gene is TRBJ2-1, the V gene TRBV7-6; 7 bases map to TRBD1. The TCR comes from a human donor in good health (CMV status not recorded). Some clones in this sample may be carry-over from other donors' samples. The sequencing used cultured PBMCs, collected from culture after CMV antigen stimulation. Here the CDR3 DNA reads TGTGCCAGCAGCTTAGAGAGACAGGGTTTCGGTGAGCAGTTCTTC. Its translation: CASSLERQGFGEQFF.